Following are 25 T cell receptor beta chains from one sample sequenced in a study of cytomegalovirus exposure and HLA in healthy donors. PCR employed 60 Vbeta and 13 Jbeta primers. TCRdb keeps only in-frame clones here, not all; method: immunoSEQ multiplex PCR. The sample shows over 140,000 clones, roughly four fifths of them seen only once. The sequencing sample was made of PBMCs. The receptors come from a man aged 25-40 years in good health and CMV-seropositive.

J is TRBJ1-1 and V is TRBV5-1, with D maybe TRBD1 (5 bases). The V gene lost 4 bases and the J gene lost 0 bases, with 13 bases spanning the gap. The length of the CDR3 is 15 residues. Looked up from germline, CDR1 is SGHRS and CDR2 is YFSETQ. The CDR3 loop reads CASSTQQELNTEAFF. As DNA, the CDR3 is TGCGCCAGCAGCACACAACAGGAGCTGAACACTGAAGCTTTCTTT.

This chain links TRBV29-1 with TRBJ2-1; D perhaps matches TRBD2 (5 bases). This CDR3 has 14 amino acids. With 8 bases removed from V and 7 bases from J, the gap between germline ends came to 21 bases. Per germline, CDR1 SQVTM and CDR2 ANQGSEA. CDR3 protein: CSMFGRGFGNEQFF. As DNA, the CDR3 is TGCAGCATGTTTGGACGGGGTTTCGGGAATGAGCAGTTCTTC.

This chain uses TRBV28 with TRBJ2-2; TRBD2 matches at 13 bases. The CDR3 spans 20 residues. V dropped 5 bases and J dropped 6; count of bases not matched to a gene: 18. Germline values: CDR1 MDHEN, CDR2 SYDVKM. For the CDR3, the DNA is TGTGCCAGCAGTCCAATATTCCCCACACTAGCGGGGGGGCCCCCCGGGGAGCTGTTTTTT. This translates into CASSPIFPTLAGGPPGELFF.

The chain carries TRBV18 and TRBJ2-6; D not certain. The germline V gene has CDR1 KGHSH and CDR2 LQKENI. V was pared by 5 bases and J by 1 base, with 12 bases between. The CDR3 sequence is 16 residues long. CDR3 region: CASSYLLASGANVLTF. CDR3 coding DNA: TGTGCCAGCTCATACCTTTTGGCATCTGGGGCCAACGTCCTGACTTTC.

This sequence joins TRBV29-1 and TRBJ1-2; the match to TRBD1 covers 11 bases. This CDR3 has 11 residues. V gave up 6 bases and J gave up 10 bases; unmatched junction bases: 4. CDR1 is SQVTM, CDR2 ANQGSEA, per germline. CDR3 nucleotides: TGCAGCGTGGGACAGGGGGGAGACTACACCTTC. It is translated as CSVGQGGDYTF. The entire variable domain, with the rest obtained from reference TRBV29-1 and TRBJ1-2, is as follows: SAVISQKPSRDICQRGTSLTIQCQVDSQVTMMFWYRQQPGQSLTLIATANQGSEATYESGFVIDKFPISRPNLTFSTLTVSNMSPEDSSIYLCSVGQGGDYTFGSGTRLTVV.

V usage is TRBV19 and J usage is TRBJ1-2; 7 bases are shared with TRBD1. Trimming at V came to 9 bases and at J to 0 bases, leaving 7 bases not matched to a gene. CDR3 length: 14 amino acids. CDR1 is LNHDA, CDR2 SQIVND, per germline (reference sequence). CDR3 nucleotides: TGTGCCAGCAGCCGGGACAGAGCTAACTATGGCTACACCTTC. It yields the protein CASSRDRANYGYTF.

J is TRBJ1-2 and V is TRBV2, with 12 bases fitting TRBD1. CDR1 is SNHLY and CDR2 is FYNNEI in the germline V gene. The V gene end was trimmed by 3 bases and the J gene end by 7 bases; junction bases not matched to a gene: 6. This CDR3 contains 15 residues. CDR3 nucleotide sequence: TGTGCCAGCAGTGAGATGGGACAGGGGGCTCTTGGCTACACCTTC. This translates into CASSEMGQGALGYTF. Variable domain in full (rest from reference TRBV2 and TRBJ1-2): EPEVTQTPSHQVTQMGQEVILRCVPISNHLYFYWYRQILGQKVEFLVSFYNNEISEKSEIFDDQFSVERPDGSNFTLKIRSTKLEDSAMYFCASSEMGQGALGYTFGSGTRLTVV.

CDR3 coding DNA: TGCGCCAGCAGATTGACAGTGAACACTGAAGCTTTCTTT. It is translated as CASRLTVNTEAFF. The V and J genes are TRBV10-1 and TRBJ1-1, with D perhaps matching TRBD1 (5 bases). The germline CDR1 and CDR2 sequences are WNHNN and SYGVQD (reference sequence). CDR3 length equals 13 residues. V lost 6 bases, J lost 0 bases, and 8 bases lay in between.

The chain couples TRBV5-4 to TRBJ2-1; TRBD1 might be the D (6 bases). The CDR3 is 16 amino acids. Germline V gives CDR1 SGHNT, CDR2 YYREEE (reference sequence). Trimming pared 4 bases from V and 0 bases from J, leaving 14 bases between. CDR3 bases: TGTGCCAGCAGCCACGGACAGTTTTTCTCCTACAATGAGCAGTTCTTC. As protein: CASSHGQFFSYNEQFF.

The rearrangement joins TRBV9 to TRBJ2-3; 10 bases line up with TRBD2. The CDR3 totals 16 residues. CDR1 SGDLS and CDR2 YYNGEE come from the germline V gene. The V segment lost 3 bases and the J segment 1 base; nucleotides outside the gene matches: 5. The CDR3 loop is CASSALAGVGTDTQYF. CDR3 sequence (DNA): TGTGCCAGCAGCGCCCTAGCGGGAGTAGGCACAGATACGCAGTATTTT.

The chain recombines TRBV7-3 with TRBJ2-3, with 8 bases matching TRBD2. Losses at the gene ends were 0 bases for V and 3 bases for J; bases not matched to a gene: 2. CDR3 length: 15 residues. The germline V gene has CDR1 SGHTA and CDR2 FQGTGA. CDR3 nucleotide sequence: TGTGCCAGCAGCTTAACGGGGACTAGTACAGATACGCAGTATTTT. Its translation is CASSLTGTSTDTQYF. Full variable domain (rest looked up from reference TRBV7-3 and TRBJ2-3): GAGVSQTPSNKVTEKGKYVELRCDPISGHTALYWYRQSLGQGPEFLIYFQGTGAADDSGLPNDRFFAVRPEGSVSTLKIQRTERGDSAVYLCASSLTGTSTDTQYFGPGTRLTVL.

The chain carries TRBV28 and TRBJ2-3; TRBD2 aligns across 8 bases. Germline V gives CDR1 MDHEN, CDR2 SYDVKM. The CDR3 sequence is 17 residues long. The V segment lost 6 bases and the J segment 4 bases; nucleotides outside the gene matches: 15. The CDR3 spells CASSKPRAGGGADTQYF. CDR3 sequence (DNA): TGTGCCAGCAGCAAGCCCAGGGCGGGAGGAGGGGCAGATACGCAGTATTTT.

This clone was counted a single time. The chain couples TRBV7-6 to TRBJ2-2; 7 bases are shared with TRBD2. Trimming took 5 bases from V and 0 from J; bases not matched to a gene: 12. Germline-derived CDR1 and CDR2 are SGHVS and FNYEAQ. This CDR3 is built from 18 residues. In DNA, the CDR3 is TGTGCCAGCAGCCCAGTGCCCCCGGGGGGTTCGAACACCGGGGAGCTGTTTTTT. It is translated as CASSPVPPGGSNTGELFF. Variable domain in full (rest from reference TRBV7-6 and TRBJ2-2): GAGVSQSPRYKVTKRGQDVALRCDPISGHVSLYWYRQALGQGPEFLTYFNYEAQQDKSGLPNDRFSAERPEGSISTLTIQRTEQRDSAMYRCASSPVPPGGSNTGELFFGEGSRLTVL.

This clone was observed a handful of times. The CDR3 loop is CASSQEGQSSYEQYF. CDR3 sequence (DNA): TGCGCCAGCAGCCAAGAGGGACAGAGCTCCTACGAGCAGTACTTC. The V call is TRBV4-1, the J call TRBJ2-7, with TRBD1 matching over 7 bases. The CDR3 spans 15 residues. V shed 0 bases, J shed 0 bases, and the junction held 2 bases outside the gene matches. Germline V gene data show CDR1 as MGHRA and CDR2 as YSYEKL.

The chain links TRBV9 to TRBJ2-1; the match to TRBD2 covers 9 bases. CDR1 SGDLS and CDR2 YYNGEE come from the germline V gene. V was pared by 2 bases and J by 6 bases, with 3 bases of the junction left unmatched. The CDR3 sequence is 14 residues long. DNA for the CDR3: TGTGCCAGCAGCGTGACTAGCGGACTCAATGAGCAGTTCTTC. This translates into CASSVTSGLNEQFF.

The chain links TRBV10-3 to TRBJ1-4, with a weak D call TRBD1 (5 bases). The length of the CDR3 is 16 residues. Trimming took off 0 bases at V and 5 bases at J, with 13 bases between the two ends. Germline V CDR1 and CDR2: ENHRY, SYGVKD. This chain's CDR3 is CAISESMGGRNEKLFF. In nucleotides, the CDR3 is TGTGCCATCAGTGAGTCGATGGGGGGACGGAATGAAAAACTGTTTTTT.

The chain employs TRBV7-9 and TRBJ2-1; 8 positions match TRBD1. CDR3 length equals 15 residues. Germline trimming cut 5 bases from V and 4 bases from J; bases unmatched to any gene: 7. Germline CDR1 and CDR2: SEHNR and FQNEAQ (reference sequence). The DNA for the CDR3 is TGTGCCAGCAGCCCTCTCGGACAGGGATACAATGAGCAGTTCTTC. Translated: CASSPLGQGYNEQFF.

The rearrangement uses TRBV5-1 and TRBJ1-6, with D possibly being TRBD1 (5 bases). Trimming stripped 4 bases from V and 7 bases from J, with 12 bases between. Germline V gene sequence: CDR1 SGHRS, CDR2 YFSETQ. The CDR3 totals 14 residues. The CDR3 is CASSVDTNNSPLHF. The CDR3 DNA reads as TGCGCCAGCAGCGTGGACACGAACAATTCACCCCTCCACTTT.

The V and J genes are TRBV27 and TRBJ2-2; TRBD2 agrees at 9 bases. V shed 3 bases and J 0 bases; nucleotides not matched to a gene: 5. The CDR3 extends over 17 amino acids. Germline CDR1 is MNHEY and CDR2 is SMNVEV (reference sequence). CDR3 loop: CASSFGLAGPNTGELFF. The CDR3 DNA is TGTGCCAGCAGTTTTGGGCTAGCGGGACCGAACACCGGGGAGCTGTTTTTT.

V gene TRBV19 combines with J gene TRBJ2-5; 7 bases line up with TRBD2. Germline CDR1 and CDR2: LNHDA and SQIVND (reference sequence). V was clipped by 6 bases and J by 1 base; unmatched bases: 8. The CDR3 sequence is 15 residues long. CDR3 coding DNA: TGTGCCAGTAGCTTTGCCGGGGGGTCCCAAGAGACCCAGTACTTC. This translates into CASSFAGGSQETQYF.

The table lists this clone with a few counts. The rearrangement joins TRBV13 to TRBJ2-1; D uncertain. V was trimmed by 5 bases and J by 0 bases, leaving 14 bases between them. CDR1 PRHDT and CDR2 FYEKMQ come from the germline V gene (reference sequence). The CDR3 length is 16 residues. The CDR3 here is CASSRAQVSSYNEQFF. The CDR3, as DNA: TGTGCCAGCAGCCGAGCTCAGGTTTCCTCCTACAATGAGCAGTTCTTC.

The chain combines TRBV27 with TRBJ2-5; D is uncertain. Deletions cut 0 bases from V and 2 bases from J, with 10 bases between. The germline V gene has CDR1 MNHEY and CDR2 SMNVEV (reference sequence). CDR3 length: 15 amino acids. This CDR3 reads CASSLSIYGQETQYF. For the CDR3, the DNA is TGTGCCAGCAGTTTATCGATTTACGGGCAAGAGACCCAGTACTTC.

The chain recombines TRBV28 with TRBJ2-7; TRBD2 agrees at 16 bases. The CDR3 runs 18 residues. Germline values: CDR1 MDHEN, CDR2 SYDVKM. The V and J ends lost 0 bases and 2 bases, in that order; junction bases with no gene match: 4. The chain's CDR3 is CASSLWGLAGGRPYEQYF. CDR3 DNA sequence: TGTGCCAGCAGTTTATGGGGACTAGCGGGAGGGAGACCCTACGAGCAGTACTTC.

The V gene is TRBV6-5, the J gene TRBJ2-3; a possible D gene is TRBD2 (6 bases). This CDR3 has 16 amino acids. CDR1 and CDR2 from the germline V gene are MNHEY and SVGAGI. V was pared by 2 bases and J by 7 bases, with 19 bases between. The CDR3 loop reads CASSYTGVGGMHTQYF. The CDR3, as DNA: TGTGCCAGCAGTTACACCGGAGTGGGCGGGATGCATACGCAGTATTTT.

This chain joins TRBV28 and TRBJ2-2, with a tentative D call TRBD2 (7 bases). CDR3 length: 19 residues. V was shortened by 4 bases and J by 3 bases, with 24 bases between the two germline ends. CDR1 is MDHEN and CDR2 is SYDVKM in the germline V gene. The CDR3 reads CASSSRVWRGLADTGELFF. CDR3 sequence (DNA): TGTGCCAGCAGTTCAAGGGTTTGGCGGGGGCTCGCCGACACCGGGGAGCTGTTTTTT.